The entry below describes one T cell receptor (beta chain). The data are from a study of blood T cell repertoires in COVID-19. Overall study context: From the United States, Italy and Spain came samples of acute and convalescent COVID-19. The cDNA or gDNA used as material had been derived from T cells, B-cell-depleted T cells, or PBMCs.

CDR1 and CDR2 from the germline V gene are LGHDT and YNNKEL (reference sequence). This CDR3 is built from 13 residues. Trimming took off 2 bases at V and 5 bases at J, with 9 bases between the two ends. As handled by the study authors: Counts of nucleated cells, estimated from reference gene primer amplification, were obtained. This table comes from immunoSEQ multiplex PCR, and its TCRdb copy is limited to in-frame clones, with some not included. For V, J and clone size, that table is used; D and trimming come from the DNA. The sample comprises approximately 150,000 clones, roughly four fifths of which are singletons, and nearly 15% rests with the top ten.

The chain is built from TRBV3-1 (or the pseudogene TRBV3-2) and TRBJ2-5; D is possibly TRBD2 (5 bases). This TCR derives from a human donor with acute or convalescent COVID-19. The donor label of this sample is uncertain. Source material: peripheral blood. CDR3 region: CASSQISVETQYF. The CDR3 DNA reads TGTGCCAGCAGCCAAATTAGCGTCGAGACCCAGTACTTC.